This is a list of T cell receptor beta chains from one sample in a study of T cell responses to AZD1222 COVID-19 vaccine. The method was immunoSEQ multiplex PCR; TCRdb's version includes in-frame clones alone and lacks a portion of them. Among more than 110,000 clones listed, more than 85% were seen once. The specimen was peripheral blood, collected on day 0 of AZD1222 vaccination. The receptor source for this set is an adult in good health. The CDR3 runs from the conserved cysteine through the conserved F or W. A D gene is named only where the DNA matches it firmly. Some rows mark clone size as missing; the rest say once, few, many or name a class of expanded clone.

TRBV19	TRBJ2-1	-	14	TRBD2	TGTGCCAGTAGTACCGCGGGAGGGTACAATGAGCAGTTCTTC	CASSTAGGYNEQFF
TRBV20-1	TRBJ2-3	-	15	-	TGCAGTGCTAGTGTAGGGGAGTGGAGCACAGATACGCAGTATTTT	CSASVGEWSTDTQYF
TRBV19	TRBJ1-2	-	14	-	TGTGCCAGTAGTATAGGTGACAGCCTCTATGGCTACACCTTC	CASSIGDSLYGYTF
TRBV15	TRBJ1-3	-	18	TRBD1	TGTGCCACCAGCAGAGGGACAGGTGGCTTAAGCTCTGGAAACACCATATATTTT	CATSRGTGGLSSGNTIYF
TRBV10-1	TRBJ2-2	-	14	-	TGCGCCAGCAGTGAGGCTGACAGGACCGGGGAGCTGTTTTTT	CASSEADRTGELFF
TRBV3-1/TRBV3-2	TRBJ2-1	-	16	TRBD1	TGTGCCAGCAGCCAAGTTCACAGGGGGTCCCACAATGAGCAGTTCTTC	CASSQVHRGSHNEQFF
TRBV5-6	TRBJ2-7	-	17	TRBD1	TGTGCCAGCAGCTTGAATCAGGGGACAGGGGGCTTTTACGAGCAGTACTTC	CASSLNQGTGGFYEQYF
TRBV19	TRBJ1-2	-	13	-	TGTGCCAGTAGTATCGGCAGGTCCGATGGCTACACCTTC	CASSIGRSDGYTF
TRBV15	TRBJ1-2	-	14	-	TGTGCCACCAGCAGGGCCCAGGGTAACTATGGCTACACCTTC	CATSRAQGNYGYTF
TRBV14	TRBJ1-1	-	13	-	TGTGCCAGCAGCCTGGGGACCGAGACTGAAGCTTTCTTT	CASSLGTETEAFF
TRBV11-2	TRBJ1-2	-	13	-	TGTGCCAGCACCAAAACAGGGTTGGGTGGCTACACCTTC	CASTKTGLGGYTF
TRBV29-1	TRBJ2-7	-	15	TRBD2	TGCAGCGTTGAGAGGGACTCCGGGAGGTCCTACGAGCAGTACTTC	CSVERDSGRSYEQYF
TRBV13	TRBJ2-2	-	11	-	TGTGCCAGCAGCGGTACCGGGGAGCTGTTTTTT	CASSGTGELFF
TRBV7-9	TRBJ2-1	-	14	-	TGTGCCAGCAGCTTAGTTTCGGGCACGGGCTCGCAGTTCTTC	CASSLVSGTGSQFF
TRBV6-5	TRBJ2-7	-	13	-	TGTGCCACCAGCGGCCTGGCAATGCGTGAGCAGTACTTC	CATSGLAMREQYF
TRBV7-2	TRBJ2-7	-	15	TRBD1	TGTGCCAGCAGCTTATCGGCGACAGGGTCAAACGAGCAGTACTTC	CASSLSATGSNEQYF
TRBV11-2	TRBJ1-4	-	15	TRBD1	TGTGCCAGCAGCGTCAGGGGGCGCGGAGTTGAAAAACTGTTTTTT	CASSVRGRGVEKLFF
TRBV27	TRBJ1-2	-	17	TRBD1	TGTGCCAGCAGTTTATTCGGGACAGGGGTCCCTTTCTATGGCTACACCTTC	CASSLFGTGVPFYGYTF
TRBV28	TRBJ1-2	-	13	-	TGTGCCAGCAGTTCGAGGGGCAGCTATGGCTACACCTTC	CASSSRGSYGYTF
TRBV4-1	TRBJ1-1	-	14	TRBD1	TGCGCCAGCAGCCGGGACAGGGAGAACACTGAAGCTTTCTTT	CASSRDRENTEAFF
TRBV24-1	TRBJ1-1	-	11	-	TGTGCCACCAGTGATTTAAAAGAAGCTTTCTTT	CATSDLKEAFF
TRBV5-1	TRBJ1-3	-	14	-	TGCGCCAGCAGCCTCCCGGGGGAGGGAAACACCATATATTTT	CASSLPGEGNTIYF
TRBV11-2	TRBJ2-7	-	17	-	TGTGCCAGCAGCTTAGATCGTTCGGCAGGAGAGTCCTACGAGCAGTACTTC	CASSLDRSAGESYEQYF
TRBV21-1	TRBJ1-5	-	14	-	TGTGCCAGCAGCAATACAGGGAATGGTCAGCCCCAGCATTTT	CASSNTGNGQPQHF
TRBV21-1	TRBJ1-1	-	12	-	TGTGCCAGCGGGCGTCAGAACACTGAAGCTTTCTTT	CASGRQNTEAFF
TRBV19	TRBJ1-5	-	12	-	TGTGCCAGTAGTTCACCTCTTCAGCCCCAGCATTTT	CASSSPLQPQHF
TRBV27	TRBJ2-7	-	15	TRBD2	TGTGCCAGCAGCCTAGCGGGAGGGCGGCCCCACGAGCAGTACTTC	CASSLAGGRPHEQYF
TRBV6-5	TRBJ2-3	-	11	-	TGTGCCAGCAGTTACGGGGGTACGCAGTATTTT	CASSYGGTQYF
TRBV5-6	TRBJ2-5	once	13	TRBD1	TGTGCCAGCAGCCGGGACAGTACAGAGACCCAGTACTTC	CASSRDSTETQYF
TRBV30	TRBJ1-2	-	14	-	TGTGCCTGGAGTGTACCTGGGCGGAACTATGGCTACACCTTC	CAWSVPGRNYGYTF
TRBV6-6	TRBJ2-5	-	15	TRBD1	TGTGCCAGCAGTCCCCCGACAGGGGGCGAAGAGACCCAGTACTTC	CASSPPTGGEETQYF
TRBV4-1	TRBJ2-7	once	16	TRBD2	TGCGCCAGCAGCCAAGATCTTCTAGCGGGCGCCTACGAGCAGTACTTC	CASSQDLLAGAYEQYF
TRBV10-1	TRBJ2-7	-	12	-	TGCGCCAGCAGTGATACCCCCTACGAGCAGTACTTC	CASSDTPYEQYF
TRBV6-5	TRBJ1-4	-	15	TRBD1	TGTGCCAGCAGTCCCGAAGGGACAGGGATTGAAAAACTGTTTTTT	CASSPEGTGIEKLFF
TRBV3-1/TRBV3-2	TRBJ2-2	-	18	TRBD2	TGTGCCAGCAGCCAAGTCAGTGGGGGAGGGATGAACACCGGGGAGCTGTTTTTT	CASSQVSGGGMNTGELFF
TRBV5-4	TRBJ1-2	once	14	-	TGTGCCAGCAGCTTCGCGGGGGGAGAGTATGGCTACACCTTC	CASSFAGGEYGYTF
TRBV5-1	TRBJ2-1	-	14	-	TGCGCCAGCAGCTTGTATGCACATTACAATGAGCAGTTCTTC	CASSLYAHYNEQFF
TRBV7-7	TRBJ2-1	-	16	TRBD2	TGTGCCAGCAGCTTAGTAGCGGGAGTAGGTTACAATGAGCAGTTCTTC	CASSLVAGVGYNEQFF
TRBV5-4	TRBJ1-1	-	14	-	TGTGCCAGCAGTCGGAGGGGAAAGAACACTGAAGCTTTCTTT	CASSRRGKNTEAFF
TRBV7-7	TRBJ2-5	-	16	TRBD1	TGTGCCAGCAGCTTTAACCGGGACAGAGGAGCGGAGACCCAGTACTTC	CASSFNRDRGAETQYF
TRBV12-3/TRBV12-4	TRBJ2-7	-	12	-	TGTGCCAGCAGTTTGAGTCGGGCAAAGCAGTACTTC	CASSLSRAKQYF
TRBV5-5	TRBJ2-2	-	17	-	TGTGCCAGCAGCTTGAGATCCAGCGGGCAGAACACCGGGGAGCTGTTTTTT	CASSLRSSGQNTGELFF
TRBV4-1	TRBJ1-4	-	14	-	TGCGCCAGCAGCGAGTTGGCAACTAATGAAAAACTGTTTTTT	CASSELATNEKLFF
TRBV7-6	TRBJ2-5	few	15	-	TGTGCCAGCAGCTTACGGCAGGGAAGGGCAGAGACCCAGTACTTC	CASSLRQGRAETQYF
TRBV5-4	TRBJ1-2	-	15	TRBD1	TGTGCCAGCAGCTATGGGACAGGGAGTCTCTATGGCTACACCTTC	CASSYGTGSLYGYTF
TRBV5-1	TRBJ1-1	-	17	TRBD1	TGCGCCAGCAGCTTGCGTGGAGGGGGCGCGGGGGACACTGAAGCTTTCTTT	CASSLRGGGAGDTEAFF